This entry is about one TCR beta chain. The antigen remains unidentified. A quantity of about 0.5 to 1 ug RNA underwent reverse transcription using random hexamers. Across 54 Vbeta and 13 Jbeta, immunoSEQ multiplex PCR amplified TCR beta CDR3. TCRdb used MiXCR to reprocess the immunoSEQ multiplex PCR reads, holding one entry per CDR3 protein. In the table there are a few hundred thousand distinct CDR3 sequences, 80% to 95% of which are singletons. Sequencing of TCR beta was undertaken in CD8+ and CD4+ T cells derived from blood. This specimen comes from a study of CD8 T cells in Susac syndrome. Findings and caveats of the study: As the study acknowledged, the number of individuals who were part of its TCR sequencing and HLA analysis was relatively small.

Germline V gives CDR1 MGHRA, CDR2 YSYEKL. Between the trimmed V and J ends, which lost 0 bases and 6 bases, there was a span of 16 bases. This CDR3 region has 16 residues. The clonotype was recovered from a human donor with multiple sclerosis. The rearrangement joins TRBV4-1 to TRBJ2-3; D possibly corresponds to TRBD1 (5 bases). Material: CD8+ T cells from PBMCs. The DNA of the CDR3 is TGCGCCAGCAGCCAAGATTACTCAGGGCTCGCTGATACGCAGTATTTT. This codes for CASSQDYSGLADTQYF.